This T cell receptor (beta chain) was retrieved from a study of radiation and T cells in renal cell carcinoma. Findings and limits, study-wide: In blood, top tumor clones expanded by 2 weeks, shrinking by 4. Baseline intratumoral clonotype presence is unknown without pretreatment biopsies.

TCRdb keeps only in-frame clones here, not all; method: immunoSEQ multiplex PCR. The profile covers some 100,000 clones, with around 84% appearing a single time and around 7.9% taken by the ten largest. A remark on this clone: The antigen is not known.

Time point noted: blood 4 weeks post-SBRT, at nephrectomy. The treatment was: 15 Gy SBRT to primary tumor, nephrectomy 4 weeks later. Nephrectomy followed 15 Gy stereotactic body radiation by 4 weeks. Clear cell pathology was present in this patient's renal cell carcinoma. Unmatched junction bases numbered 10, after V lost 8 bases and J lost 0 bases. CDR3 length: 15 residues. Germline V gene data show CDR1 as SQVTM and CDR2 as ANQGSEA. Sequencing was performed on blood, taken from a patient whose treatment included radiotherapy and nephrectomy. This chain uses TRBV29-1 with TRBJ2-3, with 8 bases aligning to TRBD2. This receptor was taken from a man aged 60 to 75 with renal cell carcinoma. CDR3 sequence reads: CSFPRGGASTDTQYF. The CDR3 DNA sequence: TGCAGCTTCCCCCGGGGGGGAGCTAGCACAGATACGCAGTATTTT.